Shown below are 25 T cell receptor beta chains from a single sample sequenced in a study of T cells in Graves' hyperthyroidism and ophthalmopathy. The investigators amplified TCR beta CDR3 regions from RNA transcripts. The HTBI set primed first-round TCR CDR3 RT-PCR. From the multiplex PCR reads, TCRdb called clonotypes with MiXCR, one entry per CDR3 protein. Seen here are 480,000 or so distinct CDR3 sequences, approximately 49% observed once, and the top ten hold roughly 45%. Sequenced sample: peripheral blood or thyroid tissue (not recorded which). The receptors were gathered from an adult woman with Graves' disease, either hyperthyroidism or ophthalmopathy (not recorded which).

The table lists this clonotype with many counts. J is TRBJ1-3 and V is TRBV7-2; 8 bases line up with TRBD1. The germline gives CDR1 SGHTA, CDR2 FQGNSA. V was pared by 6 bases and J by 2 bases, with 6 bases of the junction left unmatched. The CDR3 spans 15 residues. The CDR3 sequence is CASSLDRAAGNTIYF. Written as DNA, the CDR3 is TGTGCCAGCAGTTTGGACAGGGCAGCTGGAAACACCATATATTTT.

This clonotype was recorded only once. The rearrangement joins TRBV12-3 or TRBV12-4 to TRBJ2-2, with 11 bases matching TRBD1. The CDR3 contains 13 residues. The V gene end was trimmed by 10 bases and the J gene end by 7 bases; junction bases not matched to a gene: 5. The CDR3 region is CATGTGGIGELFF. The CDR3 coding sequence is TGTGCCACCGGGACAGGGGGGATCGGGGAGCTGTTTTTT.

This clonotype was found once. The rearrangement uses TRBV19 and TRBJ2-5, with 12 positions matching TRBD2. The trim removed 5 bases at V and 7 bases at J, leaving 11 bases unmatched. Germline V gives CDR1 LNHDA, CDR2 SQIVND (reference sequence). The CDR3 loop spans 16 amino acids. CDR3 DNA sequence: TGTGCCAGTAGTGACGAGCTAGCGGGGGGGATGGGGACCCAGTACTTC. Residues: CASSDELAGGMGTQYF.

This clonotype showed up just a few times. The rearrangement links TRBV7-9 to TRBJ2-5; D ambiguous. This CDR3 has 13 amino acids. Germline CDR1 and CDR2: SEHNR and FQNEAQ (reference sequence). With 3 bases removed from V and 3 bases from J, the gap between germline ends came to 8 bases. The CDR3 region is CASSLAEEETQYF. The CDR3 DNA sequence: TGTGCCAGCAGCTTGGCAGAAGAAGAGACCCAGTACTTC.

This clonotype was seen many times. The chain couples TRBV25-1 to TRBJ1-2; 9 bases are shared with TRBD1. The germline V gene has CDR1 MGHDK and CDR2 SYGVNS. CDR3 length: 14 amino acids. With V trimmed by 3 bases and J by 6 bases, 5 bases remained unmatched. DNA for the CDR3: TGTGCCAGCAGTGACCCCGGGACAGGGAATGGCTACACCTTC. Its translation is CASSDPGTGNGYTF.

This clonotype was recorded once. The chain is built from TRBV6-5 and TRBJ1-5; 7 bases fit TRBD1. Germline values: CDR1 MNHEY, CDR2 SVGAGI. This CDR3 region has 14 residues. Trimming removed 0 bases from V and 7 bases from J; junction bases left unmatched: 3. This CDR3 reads CASSYSEQGQPQHF. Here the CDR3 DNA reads TGTGCCAGCAGTTACTCGGAACAGGGGCAGCCCCAGCATTTT.

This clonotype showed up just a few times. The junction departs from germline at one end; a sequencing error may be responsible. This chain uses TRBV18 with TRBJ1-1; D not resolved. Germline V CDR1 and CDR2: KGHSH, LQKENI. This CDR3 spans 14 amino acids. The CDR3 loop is CASSPPQVKTEAFF. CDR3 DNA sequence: TGTGCCAGCTCACCACCGCAGGTGAAGACTGAAGCTTTCTTT.

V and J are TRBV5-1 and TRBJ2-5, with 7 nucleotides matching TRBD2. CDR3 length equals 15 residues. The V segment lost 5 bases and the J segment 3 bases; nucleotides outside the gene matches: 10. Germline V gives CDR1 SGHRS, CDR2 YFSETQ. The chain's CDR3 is CASRSASGVEETQYF. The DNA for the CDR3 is TGCGCCAGCAGGTCGGCTAGCGGAGTCGAAGAGACCCAGTACTTC.

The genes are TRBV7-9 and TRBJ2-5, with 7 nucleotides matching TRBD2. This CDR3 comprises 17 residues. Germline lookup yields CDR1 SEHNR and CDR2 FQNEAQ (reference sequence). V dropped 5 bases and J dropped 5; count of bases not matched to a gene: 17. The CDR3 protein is CASSPTSAGDRRETQYF. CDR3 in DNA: TGTGCCAGCAGCCCAACTAGCGCCGGGGACCGAAGGGAGACCCAGTACTTC.

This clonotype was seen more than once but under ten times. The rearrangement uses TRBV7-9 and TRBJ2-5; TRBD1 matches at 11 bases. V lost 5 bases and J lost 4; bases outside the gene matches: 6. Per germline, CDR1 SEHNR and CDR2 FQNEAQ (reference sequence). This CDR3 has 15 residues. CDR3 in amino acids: CASSRGQGGPETQYF. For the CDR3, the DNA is TGTGCCAGCAGCAGGGGACAGGGGGGACCAGAGACCCAGTACTTC.

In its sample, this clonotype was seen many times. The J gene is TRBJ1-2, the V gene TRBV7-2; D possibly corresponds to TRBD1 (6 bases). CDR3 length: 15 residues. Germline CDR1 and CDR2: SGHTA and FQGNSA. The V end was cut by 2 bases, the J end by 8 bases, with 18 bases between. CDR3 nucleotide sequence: TGTGCCAGCAGCTTATCGTCCGGGACACTGTGGGGCTACACCTTC. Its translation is CASSLSSGTLWGYTF.

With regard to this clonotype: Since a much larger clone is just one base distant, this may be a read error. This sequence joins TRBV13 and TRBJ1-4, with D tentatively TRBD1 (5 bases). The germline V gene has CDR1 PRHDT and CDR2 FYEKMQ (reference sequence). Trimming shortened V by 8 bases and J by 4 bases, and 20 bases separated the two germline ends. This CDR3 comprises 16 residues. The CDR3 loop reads CASGPTPGRNNEKLFF. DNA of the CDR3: TGTGCCAGCGGCCCAACCCCGGGACGAAATAATGAAAAACTGTTTTTT.

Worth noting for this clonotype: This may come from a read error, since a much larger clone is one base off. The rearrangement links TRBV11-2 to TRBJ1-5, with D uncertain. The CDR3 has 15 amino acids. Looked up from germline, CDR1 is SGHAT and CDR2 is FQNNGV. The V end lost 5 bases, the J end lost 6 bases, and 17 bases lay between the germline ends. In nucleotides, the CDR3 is TGTGCCAGCAGCCTCTCATCCTGGGTCGGTCAGCCCCAGCATTTT. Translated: CASSLSSWVGQPQHF. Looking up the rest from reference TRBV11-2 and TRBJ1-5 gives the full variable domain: EAGVAQSPRYKIIEKRQSVAFWCNPISGHATLYWYQQILGQGPKLLIQFQNNGVVDDSQLPKDRFSAERLKGVDSTLKIQPAKLEDSAVYLCASSLSSWVGQPQHFGDGTRLSIL.

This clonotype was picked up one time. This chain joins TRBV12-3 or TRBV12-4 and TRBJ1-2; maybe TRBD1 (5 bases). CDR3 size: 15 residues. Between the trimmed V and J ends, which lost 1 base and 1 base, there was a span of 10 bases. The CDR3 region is CASSLDWGRNYGYTF. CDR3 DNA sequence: TGTGCCAGCAGTTTAGACTGGGGCCGTAACTATGGCTACACCTTC.

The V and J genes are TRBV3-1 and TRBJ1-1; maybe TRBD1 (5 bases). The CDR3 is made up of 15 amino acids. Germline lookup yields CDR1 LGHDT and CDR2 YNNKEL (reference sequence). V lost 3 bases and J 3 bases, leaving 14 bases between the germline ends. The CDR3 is CASSHESRQHTEAFF. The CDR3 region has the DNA TGTGCCAGCAGCCACGAATCCCGACAGCACACTGAAGCTTTCTTT. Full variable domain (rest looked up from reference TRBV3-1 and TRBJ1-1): DTAVSQTPKYLVTQMGNDKSIKCEQNLGHDTMYWYKQDSKKFLKIMFSYNNKELIINETVPNRFSPKSPDKAHLNLHINSLELGDSAVYFCASSHESRQHTEAFFGQGTRLTVV.

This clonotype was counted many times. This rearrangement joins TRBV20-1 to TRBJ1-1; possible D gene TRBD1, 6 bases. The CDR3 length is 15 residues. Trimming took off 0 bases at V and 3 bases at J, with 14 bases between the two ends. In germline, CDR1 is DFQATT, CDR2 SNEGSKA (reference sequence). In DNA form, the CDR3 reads TGCAGTGCTAGAGACGAGAAAGGGGGGCACACTGAAGCTTTCTTT. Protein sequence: CSARDEKGGHTEAFF.

For the CDR3, the DNA is TGCGCCAGCAGCCCGGGACCGCCGAGCTCCTACGAGCAGTACTTC. The encoded protein is CASSPGPPSSYEQYF. This rearrangement joins TRBV5-1 to TRBJ2-7; the D call may be TRBD1 or TRBD2 (5 bases each). V was clipped by 4 bases and J by 0 bases, with 14 bases between them. The CDR3 consists of 15 residues. Per germline, CDR1 SGHRS and CDR2 YFSETQ.

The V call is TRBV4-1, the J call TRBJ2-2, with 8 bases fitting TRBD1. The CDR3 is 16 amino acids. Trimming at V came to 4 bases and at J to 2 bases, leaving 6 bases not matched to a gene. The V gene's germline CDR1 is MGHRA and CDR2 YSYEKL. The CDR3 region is CASSLRGQGNTGELFF. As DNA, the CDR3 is TGCGCCAGCAGCCTCCGCGGACAGGGAAACACCGGGGAGCTGTTTTTT.

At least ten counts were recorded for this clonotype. The CDR3 loop reads CSASLGQPQHF. CDR3 DNA: TGCAGTGCTAGTTTGGGCCAGCCCCAGCATTTT. The gene calls are TRBV20-1 and TRBJ1-5; D is uncertain. V lost 3 bases and J lost 7, with 7 bases in between. Per the germline V gene, CDR1 is DFQATT and CDR2 is SNEGSKA (reference sequence). This CDR3 contains 11 residues.

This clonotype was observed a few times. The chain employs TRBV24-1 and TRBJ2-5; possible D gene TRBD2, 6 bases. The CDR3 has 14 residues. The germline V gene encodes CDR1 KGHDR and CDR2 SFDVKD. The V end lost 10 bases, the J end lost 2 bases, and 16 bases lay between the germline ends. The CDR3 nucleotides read TGTGCCACGATGAGGGGAGGACGGCAAGAGACCCAGTACTTC. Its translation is CATMRGGRQETQYF.

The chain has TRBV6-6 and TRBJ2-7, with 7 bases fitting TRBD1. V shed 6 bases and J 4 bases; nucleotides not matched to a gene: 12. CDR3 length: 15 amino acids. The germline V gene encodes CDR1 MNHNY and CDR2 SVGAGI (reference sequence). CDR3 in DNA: TGTGCCAGCAGAAAGAAAGCCGGGACAGCGTACGAGCAGTACTTC. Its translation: CASRKKAGTAYEQYF.

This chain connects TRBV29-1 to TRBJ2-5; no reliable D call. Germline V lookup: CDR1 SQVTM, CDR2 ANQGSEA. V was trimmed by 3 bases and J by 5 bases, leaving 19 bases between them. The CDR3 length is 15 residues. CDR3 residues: CSVDSGLRARETQYF. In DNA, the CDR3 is TGCAGCGTTGATTCCGGGCTTCGGGCAAGGGAGACCCAGTACTTC.

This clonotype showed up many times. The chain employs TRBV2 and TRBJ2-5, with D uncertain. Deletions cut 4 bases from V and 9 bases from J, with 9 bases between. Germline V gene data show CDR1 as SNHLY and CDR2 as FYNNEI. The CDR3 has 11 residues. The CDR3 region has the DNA TGTGCCAGCAGTGCCCTTGGGGCCCAGTACTTC. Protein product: CASSALGAQYF. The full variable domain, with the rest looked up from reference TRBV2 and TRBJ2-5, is EPEVTQTPSHQVTQMGQEVILRCVPISNHLYFYWYRQILGQKVEFLVSFYNNEISEKSEIFDDQFSVERPDGSNFTLKIRSTKLEDSAMYFCASSALGAQYFGPGTRLLVL.

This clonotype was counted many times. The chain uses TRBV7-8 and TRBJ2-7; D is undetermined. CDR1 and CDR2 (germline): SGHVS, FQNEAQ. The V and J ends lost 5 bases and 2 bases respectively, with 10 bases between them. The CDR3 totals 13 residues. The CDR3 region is CASSNRAPYEQYF. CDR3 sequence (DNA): TGTGCCAGCAGCAACCGGGCTCCCTACGAGCAGTACTTC.

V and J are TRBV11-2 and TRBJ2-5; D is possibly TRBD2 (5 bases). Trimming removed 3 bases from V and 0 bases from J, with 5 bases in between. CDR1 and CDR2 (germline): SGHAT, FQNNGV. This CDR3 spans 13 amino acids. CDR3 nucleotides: TGTGCCAGCAGCTTTAGCGACCAAGAGACCCAGTACTTC. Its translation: CASSFSDQETQYF.